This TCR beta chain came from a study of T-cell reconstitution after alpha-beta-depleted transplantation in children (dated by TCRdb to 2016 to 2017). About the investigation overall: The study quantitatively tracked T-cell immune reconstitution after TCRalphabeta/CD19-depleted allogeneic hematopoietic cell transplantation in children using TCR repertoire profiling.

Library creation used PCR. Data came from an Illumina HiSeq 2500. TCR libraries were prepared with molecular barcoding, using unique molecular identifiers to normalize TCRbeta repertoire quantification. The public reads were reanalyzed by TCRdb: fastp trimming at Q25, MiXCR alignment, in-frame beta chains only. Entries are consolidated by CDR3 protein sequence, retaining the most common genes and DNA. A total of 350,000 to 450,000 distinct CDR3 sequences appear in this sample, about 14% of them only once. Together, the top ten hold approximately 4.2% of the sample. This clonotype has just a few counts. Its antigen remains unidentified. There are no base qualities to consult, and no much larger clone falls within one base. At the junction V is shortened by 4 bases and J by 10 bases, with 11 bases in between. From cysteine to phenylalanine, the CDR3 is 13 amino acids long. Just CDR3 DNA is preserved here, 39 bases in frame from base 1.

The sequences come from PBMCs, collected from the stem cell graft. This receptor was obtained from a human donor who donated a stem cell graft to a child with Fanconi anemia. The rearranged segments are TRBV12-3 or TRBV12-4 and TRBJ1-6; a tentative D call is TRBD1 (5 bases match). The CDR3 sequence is CASSSGIVSPLHF. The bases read TGTGCCAGCAGTTCAGGGATAGTATCACCCCTCCACTTT.